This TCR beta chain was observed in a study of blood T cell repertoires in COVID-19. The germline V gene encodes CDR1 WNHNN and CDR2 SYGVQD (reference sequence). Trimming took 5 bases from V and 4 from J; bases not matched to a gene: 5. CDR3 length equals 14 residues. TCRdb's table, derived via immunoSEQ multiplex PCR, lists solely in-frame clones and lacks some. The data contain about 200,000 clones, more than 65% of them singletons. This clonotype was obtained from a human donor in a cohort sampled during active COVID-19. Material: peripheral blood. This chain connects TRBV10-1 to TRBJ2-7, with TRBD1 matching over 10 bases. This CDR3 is CASSSGTGVYEQYF. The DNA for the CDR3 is TGCGCCAGCAGTTCCGGGACAGGGGTTTACGAGCAGTACTTC.